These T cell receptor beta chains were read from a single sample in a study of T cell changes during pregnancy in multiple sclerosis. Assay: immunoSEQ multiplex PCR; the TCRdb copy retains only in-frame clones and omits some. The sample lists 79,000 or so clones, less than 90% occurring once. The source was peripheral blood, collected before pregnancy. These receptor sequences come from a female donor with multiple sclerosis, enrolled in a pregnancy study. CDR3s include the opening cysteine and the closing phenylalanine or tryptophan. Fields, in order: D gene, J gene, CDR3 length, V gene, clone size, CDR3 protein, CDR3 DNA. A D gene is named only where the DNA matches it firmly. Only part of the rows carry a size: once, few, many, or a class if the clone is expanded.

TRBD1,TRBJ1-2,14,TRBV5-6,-,CASSLGTAKYGYTF,TGTGCCAGCAGCCTAGGGACAGCGAAATATGGCTACACCTTC
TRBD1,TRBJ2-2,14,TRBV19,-,CASTVLDRDGELFF,TGTGCCAGTACCGTACTTGACAGGGACGGGGAGCTGTTTTTT
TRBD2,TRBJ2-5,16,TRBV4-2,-,CASSRETSGAQETQYF,TGTGCCAGCAGCCGAGAGACTAGCGGGGCACAAGAGACCCAGTACTTC
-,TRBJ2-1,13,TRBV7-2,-,CASSLNDNNEQFF,TGTGCCAGCAGCCTGAACGACAACAATGAGCAGTTCTTC
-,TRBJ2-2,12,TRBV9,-,CASSPGHGELFF,TGTGCCAGCAGCCCGGGACACGGGGAGCTGTTTTTT
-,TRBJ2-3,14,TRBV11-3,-,CASIEGGSSDTQYF,TGTGCCAGCATTGAGGGGGGGTCGTCGGATACGCAGTATTTT
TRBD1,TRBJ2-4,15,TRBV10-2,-,CASSGGTGGKNIQYF,TGCGCCAGCAGTGGTGGGACAGGGGGCAAAAACATTCAGTACTTC
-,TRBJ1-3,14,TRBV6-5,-,CASRVRVSGNTIYF,TGTGCCAGCAGAGTTAGAGTCTCTGGAAACACCATATATTTT
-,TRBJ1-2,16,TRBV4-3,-,CASSETPLGYGYGYTF,TGCGCCAGCAGCGAAACACCGCTAGGATACGGGTATGGCTACACCTTC
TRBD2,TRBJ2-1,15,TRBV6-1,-,CASSETAGGRNEQFF,TGTGCCAGCAGTGAAACGGCGGGGGGGCGCAATGAGCAGTTCTTC
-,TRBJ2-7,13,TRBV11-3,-,CASSSEPLDEQYF,TGTGCCAGCAGCTCTGAGCCTTTGGACGAGCAGTACTTC
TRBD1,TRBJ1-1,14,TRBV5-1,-,CASKSGGMNTEAFF,TGCGCCAGCAAGTCAGGGGGCATGAACACTGAAGCTTTCTTT
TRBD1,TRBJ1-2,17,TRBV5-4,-,CASSLGGTGDTNYGYTF,TGTGCCAGCAGCCTTGGAGGAACAGGGGATACCAACTATGGCTACACCTTC
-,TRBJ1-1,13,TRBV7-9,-,CASSSRENTEAFF,TGTGCCAGCAGCTCCCGGGAGAACACTGAAGCTTTCTTT
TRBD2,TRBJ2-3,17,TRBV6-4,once,CASSDAGTSGGVDTQYF,TGTGCCAGCAGTGACGCCGGGACTAGCGGGGGCGTGGATACGCAGTATTTT
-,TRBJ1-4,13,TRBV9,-,CASSRETNEKLFF,TGTGCCAGCAGTCGGGAAACTAATGAAAAACTGTTTTTT
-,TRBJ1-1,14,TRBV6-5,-,CASSFSPGGTEAFF,TGTGCCAGCAGTTTTTCCCCCGGGGGCACTGAAGCTTTCTTT
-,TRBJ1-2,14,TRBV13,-,CASSLPGITYGYTF,TGTGCCAGCAGCTTACCAGGGATAACCTATGGCTACACCTTC
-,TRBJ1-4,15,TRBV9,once,CASSVGGQTNEKLFF,TGTGCCAGCAGCGTAGGAGGACAGACTAATGAAAAACTGTTTTTT
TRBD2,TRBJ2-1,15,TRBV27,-,CASSFAGGANNEQFF,TGTGCCAGCAGTTTCGCCGGGGGGGCAAACAATGAGCAGTTCTTC
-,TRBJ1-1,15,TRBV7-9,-,CASSNRTEMNTEAFF,TGTGCCAGCAGCAACAGGACAGAGATGAACACTGAAGCTTTCTTT
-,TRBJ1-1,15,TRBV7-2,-,CASSQRSTGFSEAFF,TGTGCCAGCAGCCAACGTTCTACAGGGTTCTCTGAAGCTTTCTTT
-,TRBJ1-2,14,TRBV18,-,CASSPLGQNYGYTF,TGTGCCAGCTCACCCCTCGGACAGAACTATGGCTACACCTTC
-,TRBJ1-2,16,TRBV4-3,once,CASSQESGATNYGYTF,TGCGCCAGCAGCCAAGAAAGCGGGGCCACCAACTATGGCTACACCTTC
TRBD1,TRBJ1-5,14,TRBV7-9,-,CASSLDREDQPQHF,TGTGCCAGCAGCCTCGACAGGGAGGATCAGCCCCAGCATTTT
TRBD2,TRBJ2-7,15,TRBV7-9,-,CASSLVGGRAYEQYF,TGTGCCAGCAGCTTAGTGGGTGGGAGGGCCTACGAGCAGTACTTC
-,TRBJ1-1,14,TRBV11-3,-,CASSLEGGGTEAFF,TGTGCCAGCAGCTTAGAGGGGGGAGGCACTGAAGCTTTCTTT
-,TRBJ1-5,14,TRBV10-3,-,CAISGGTNNQPQHF,TGTGCCATCAGTGGAGGGACAAACAATCAGCCCCAGCATTTT
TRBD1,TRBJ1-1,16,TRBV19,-,CASSNRDRVVTTEAFF,TGTGCCAGTAGTAACCGGGACAGGGTTGTGACCACTGAAGCTTTCTTT
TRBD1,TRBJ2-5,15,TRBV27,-,CASSLSRQGKETQYF,TGTGCCAGCAGTTTGTCGAGACAGGGGAAAGAGACCCAGTACTTC
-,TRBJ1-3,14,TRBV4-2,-,CASSPLGSGNTIYF,TGTGCCAGCAGCCCCCTCGGCTCTGGAAACACCATATATTTT
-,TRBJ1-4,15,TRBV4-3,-,CASSPGAGRGEKLFF,TGCGCCAGCAGCCCTGGGGCAGGGCGGGGTGAAAAACTGTTTTTT
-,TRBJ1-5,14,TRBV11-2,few,CASSENGSNQPQHF,TGTGCCAGCAGCGAAAACGGTTCTAATCAGCCCCAGCATTTT
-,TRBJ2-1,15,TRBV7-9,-,CASSLRSSTYNEQFF,TGTGCCAGCAGCTTGCGATCCTCGACCTACAATGAGCAGTTCTTC
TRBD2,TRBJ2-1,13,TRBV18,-,CASSERREGEQFF,TGTGCCAGCTCCGAGAGGCGGGAGGGCGAGCAGTTCTTC
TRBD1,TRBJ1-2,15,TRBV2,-,CASSVRQGAILGYTF,TGTGCCAGCAGTGTCAGACAGGGGGCGATTTTGGGCTACACCTTC
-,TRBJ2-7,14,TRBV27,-,CASSEGRAALEQYF,TGTGCCAGCAGTGAGGGTCGCGCGGCCCTCGAGCAGTACTTC
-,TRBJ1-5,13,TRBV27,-,CASSSTREQPQHF,TGTGCCAGCAGTTCCACTAGAGAGCAGCCCCAGCATTTT
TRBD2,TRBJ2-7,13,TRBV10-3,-,CAITPGGSYEQYF,TGTGCCATAACTCCGGGAGGCTCCTACGAGCAGTACTTC
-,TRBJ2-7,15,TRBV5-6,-,CASSLGGQAAYEQYF,TGTGCCAGCAGCTTGGGGGGACAAGCAGCCTACGAGCAGTACTTC
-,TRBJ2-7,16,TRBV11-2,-,CASSPLGGPSSYEQYF,TGTGCCAGCAGCCCACTGGGGGGGCCTAGCTCCTACGAGCAGTACTTC
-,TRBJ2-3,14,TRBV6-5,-,CASRKRTHSDTQYF,TGTGCCAGCAGAAAAAGGACACATTCGGATACGCAGTATTTT
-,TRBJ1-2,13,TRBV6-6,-,CASTPSSDYGYTF,TGTGCCAGCACCCCATCGAGTGACTATGGCTACACCTTC
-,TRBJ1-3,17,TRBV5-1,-,CASSLGGPTTSGNTIYF,TGCGCCAGCAGCTTGGGTGGTCCGACAACCTCTGGAAACACCATATATTTT
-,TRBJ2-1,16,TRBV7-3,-,CASSLYQTGNYNEQFF,TGTGCCAGCAGCCTTTATCAGACAGGCAACTACAATGAGCAGTTCTTC